These 13 T cell receptor beta chains were sequenced from one sample in a study of blood T cell repertoires in COVID-19. The method was immunoSEQ multiplex PCR; TCRdb's version includes in-frame clones alone and lacks a portion of them. The sample has around 78,000 clones; 88% are singletons. Specimen: peripheral blood. These receptors originate from a human donor in a cohort sampled during active COVID-19.

The chain links TRBV6-6 to TRBJ2-7; 11 nucleotides line up with TRBD2. The junction had 7 bases not matched to a gene; V was cut back by 5 bases and J by 7 bases. Per the germline V gene, CDR1 is MNHNY and CDR2 is SVGAGI (reference sequence). This CDR3 is 14 amino acids long. The CDR3 here is CASSILGTSGEQYF. The CDR3 region has the DNA TGTGCCAGCAGTATACTAGGGACTAGCGGAGAGCAGTACTTC.

This clone was picked up one time. The rearrangement joins TRBV6-1 to TRBJ1-5; unclear D gene. The CDR3 sequence is 12 residues long. The germline V and J ends were trimmed by 3 bases and 6 bases, with 6 bases remaining between them. The V gene's germline CDR1 is MNHNS and CDR2 SASEGT. CDR3 region: CASSDSRQPQHF. The CDR3 nucleotides read TGTGCCAGCAGTGATTCTCGTCAGCCCCAGCATTTT.

The rearrangement links TRBV6-1 to TRBJ1-6; 10 positions match TRBD1. CDR1 and CDR2 from the germline V gene are MNHNS and SASEGT. The CDR3 has 18 residues. Trimming cost V 6 bases and J 0 bases; bases outside gene matches: 8. The CDR3 region is CASSETGQGSSYNSPLHF. As DNA, the CDR3 is TGTGCCAGCAGCGAAACGGGACAGGGGTCCTCCTATAATTCACCCCTCCACTTT.

There are a few counts of this clone. The chain has TRBV19 and TRBJ1-5; perhaps TRBD1 as D (5 bases). The V end was cut by 6 bases, the J end by 5 bases, with 11 bases between. The CDR3 covers 13 residues. Germline V gene data show CDR1 as LNHDA and CDR2 as SQIVND (reference sequence). CDR3 in amino acids: CASSRKGYQPQHF. The CDR3 nucleotides read TGTGCCAGTAGCCGGAAGGGGTATCAGCCCCAGCATTTT.

This clone was seen more than once but under ten times. CDR3: CASRKGGSTDTQYF. The CDR3 nucleotides read TGTGCCAGCAGAAAGGGGGGGAGCACAGATACGCAGTATTTT. The chain uses TRBV7-2 and TRBJ2-3; tentative D call: TRBD2 (7 bases). The V and J ends lost 6 bases and 0 bases respectively, with 10 bases between them. This CDR3 comprises 14 residues. Germline-derived CDR1 and CDR2 are SGHTA and FQGNSA.

This clone came up once. The rearrangement links TRBV7-9 to TRBJ2-5; D gene ambiguous. The V gene's germline CDR1 is SEHNR and CDR2 FQNEAQ (reference sequence). CDR3 length: 14 amino acids. Trimming pared 1 base from V and 0 bases from J, leaving 6 bases between. The CDR3 protein is CASSLDPDQETQYF. The CDR3, as DNA: TGTGCCAGCAGCTTAGATCCGGACCAAGAGACCCAGTACTTC.

CDR3 coding DNA: TGTGCCAGCAGTGACTCGTTCACTAGCGGGAGAAGGGATGAGCAGTTCTTC. Protein sequence: CASSDSFTSGRRDEQFF. V and J are TRBV6-4 and TRBJ2-1; 11 bases align to TRBD2. CDR1 is MRHNA, CDR2 SNTAGT, per germline. This CDR3 region has 17 residues. V was pared by 0 bases and J by 8 bases, with 9 bases of the junction left unmatched.

This chain joins TRBV7-2 and TRBJ1-2, with TRBD1 identical over 9 bases. The V segment lost 5 bases and the J segment 8 bases; nucleotides outside the gene matches: 6. There are 13 residues in the CDR3. Germline values: CDR1 SGHTA, CDR2 FQGNSA. Here the CDR3 DNA reads TGTGCCAGCAGCCACTGGACAGGGGTCGGCTACACCTTC. This codes for CASSHWTGVGYTF.

This rearrangement joins TRBV14 to TRBJ2-3; 7 bases align to TRBD1. CDR3 length: 16 residues. Unmatched junction bases numbered 10, after V lost 1 base and J lost 6 bases. Germline V lookup: CDR1 SGHDN, CDR2 FVKESK. CDR3 residues: CASSQGGTEVRDTQYF. The CDR3 region has the DNA TGTGCCAGCAGCCAAGGAGGGACAGAAGTCCGGGATACGCAGTATTTT.

This chain connects TRBV5-4 to TRBJ2-3; perhaps TRBD1 as D (5 bases). Germline CDR1 and CDR2: SGHNT and YYREEE (reference sequence). The CDR3 spans 15 residues. V lost 0 bases, J lost 2 bases, and 10 bases lay in between. The CDR3: CASSLGPRATDTQYF. CDR3 DNA sequence: TGTGCCAGCAGCTTGGGTCCCAGGGCCACAGATACGCAGTATTTT.

CDR3 sequence (DNA): TGCGCCAGCAGCCAAGATCGGGGGTCTGGGGAGCTGTTTTTT. It encodes CASSQDRGSGELFF. V gene TRBV4-1 combines with J gene TRBJ2-2; weak D call: TRBD2 (6 bases). V lost 0 bases, J lost 8 bases, and 10 bases lay in between. The CDR3 is made up of 14 amino acids. Germline V gene sequence: CDR1 MGHRA, CDR2 YSYEKL.

V gene TRBV2 combines with J gene TRBJ2-3, with 7 nucleotides matching TRBD1. The ends lost 2 bases at V and 4 bases at J; junction bases unmatched: 12. From germline, CDR1 is SNHLY and CDR2 FYNNEI. There are 17 residues in the CDR3. CDR3 protein: CASSEIGFRQGADTQYF. CDR3 nucleotides: TGTGCCAGCAGTGAAATCGGATTTAGGCAGGGGGCAGATACGCAGTATTTT.

This chain joins TRBV7-8 and TRBJ1-3, with D perhaps matching TRBD1 (6 bases). The CDR3 has 15 residues. Germline loops: CDR1 SGHVS, CDR2 FQNEAQ. Deletions cut 1 base from V and 0 bases from J, with 7 bases between. The CDR3: CASSLEGHSGNTIYF. DNA for the CDR3: TGTGCCAGCAGCTTAGAGGGACACTCTGGAAACACCATATATTTT.